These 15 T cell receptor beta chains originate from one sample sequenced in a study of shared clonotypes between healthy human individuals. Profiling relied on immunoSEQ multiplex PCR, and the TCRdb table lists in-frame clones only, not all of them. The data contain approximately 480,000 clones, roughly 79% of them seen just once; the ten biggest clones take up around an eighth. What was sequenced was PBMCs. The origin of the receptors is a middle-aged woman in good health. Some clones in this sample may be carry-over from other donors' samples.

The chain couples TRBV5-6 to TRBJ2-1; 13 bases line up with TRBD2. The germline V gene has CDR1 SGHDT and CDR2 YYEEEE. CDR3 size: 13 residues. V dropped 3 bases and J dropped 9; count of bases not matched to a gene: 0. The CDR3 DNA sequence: TGTGCCAGCAGCTGGACTAGCGGGAGTGAGCAGTTCTTC. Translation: CASSWTSGSEQFF.

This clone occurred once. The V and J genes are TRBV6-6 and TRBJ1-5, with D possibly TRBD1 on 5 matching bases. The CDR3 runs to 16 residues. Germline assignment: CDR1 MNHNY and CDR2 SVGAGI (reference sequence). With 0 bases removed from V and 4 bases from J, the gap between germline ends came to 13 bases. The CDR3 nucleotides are TGTGCCAGCAGTTACTCGTCAGTGGGGGGTAATCAGCCCCAGCATTTT. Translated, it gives CASSYSSVGGNQPQHF.

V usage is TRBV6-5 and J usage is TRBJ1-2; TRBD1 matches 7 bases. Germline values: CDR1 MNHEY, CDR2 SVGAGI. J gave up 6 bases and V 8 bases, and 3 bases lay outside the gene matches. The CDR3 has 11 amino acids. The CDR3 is CASATGNGYTF. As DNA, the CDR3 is TGTGCCAGCGCGACAGGGAATGGCTACACCTTC.

As DNA, the CDR3 is TGTGCCAGCAGCTTAGCGGGGTCTTGGCAGTACTTC. Its protein product is CASSLAGSWQYF. The V and J genes are TRBV7-9 and TRBJ2-7, with D unresolved. CDR1 SEHNR and CDR2 FQNEAQ come from the germline V gene (reference sequence). Trimming left V 0 bases short and J 9 bases short, with 9 bases between. The CDR3 contains 12 residues.

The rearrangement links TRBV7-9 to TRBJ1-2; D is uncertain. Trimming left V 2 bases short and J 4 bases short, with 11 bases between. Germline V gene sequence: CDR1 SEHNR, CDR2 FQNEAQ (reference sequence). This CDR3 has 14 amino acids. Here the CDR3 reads CASSLSDGSYGYTF. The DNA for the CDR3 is TGTGCCAGCAGCTTATCGGACGGAAGCTATGGCTACACCTTC.

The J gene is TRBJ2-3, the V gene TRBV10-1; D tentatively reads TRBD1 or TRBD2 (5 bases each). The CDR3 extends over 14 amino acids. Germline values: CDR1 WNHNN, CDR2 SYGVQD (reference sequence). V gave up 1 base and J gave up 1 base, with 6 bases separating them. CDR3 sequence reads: CASSELGGTDTQYF. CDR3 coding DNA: TGCGCCAGCAGTGAGTTGGGGGGCACAGATACGCAGTATTTT.

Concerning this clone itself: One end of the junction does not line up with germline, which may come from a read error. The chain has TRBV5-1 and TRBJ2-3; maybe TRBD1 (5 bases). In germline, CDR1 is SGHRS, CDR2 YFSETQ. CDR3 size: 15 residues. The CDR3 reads CASSLDTLSTDTQYF. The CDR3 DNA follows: TGCGCCAGCAGTTTGGACACCCTGAGCACAGATACGCAGTATTTT. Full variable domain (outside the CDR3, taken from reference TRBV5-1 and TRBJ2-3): KAGVTQTPRYLIKTRGQQVTLSCSPISGHRSVSWYQQTPGQGLQFLFEYFSETQRNKGNFPGRFSGRQFSNSRSEMNVSTLELGDSALYLCASSLDTLSTDTQYFGPGTRLTVL.

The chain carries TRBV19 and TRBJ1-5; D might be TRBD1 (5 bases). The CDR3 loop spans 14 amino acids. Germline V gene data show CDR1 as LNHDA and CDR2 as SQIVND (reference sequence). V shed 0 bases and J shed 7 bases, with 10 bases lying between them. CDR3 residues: CASSIDAGPQPQHF. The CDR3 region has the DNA TGTGCCAGTAGTATAGATGCAGGGCCACAGCCCCAGCATTTT.

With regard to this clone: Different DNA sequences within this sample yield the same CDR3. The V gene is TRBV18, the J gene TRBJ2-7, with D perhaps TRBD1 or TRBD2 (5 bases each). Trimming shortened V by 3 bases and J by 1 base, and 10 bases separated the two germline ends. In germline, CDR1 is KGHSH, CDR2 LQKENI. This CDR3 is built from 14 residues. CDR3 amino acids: CASSPREGSYEQYF. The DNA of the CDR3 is TGTGCCAGCTCACCGAGAGAGGGGTCCTACGAGCAGTACTTC.

The CDR3, as DNA: TGTGCCAGCAGTGTAGACAGGTGGATGAACACTGAAGCTTTCTTT. It yields the protein CASSVDRWMNTEAFF. The chain recombines TRBV27 with TRBJ1-1; weak D call: TRBD1 (6 bases). CDR1 is MNHEY, CDR2 SMNVEV, per germline (reference sequence). With 5 bases removed from V and 0 bases from J, the gap between germline ends came to 13 bases. The CDR3 spans 15 residues.

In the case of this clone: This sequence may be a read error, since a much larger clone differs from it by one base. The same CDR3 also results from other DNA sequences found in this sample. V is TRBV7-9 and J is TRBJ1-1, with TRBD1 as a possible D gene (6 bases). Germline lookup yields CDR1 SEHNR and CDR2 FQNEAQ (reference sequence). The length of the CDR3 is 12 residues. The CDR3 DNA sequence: TGTGCCAGCAGCTGGGACAACACCGAAGCTTTCTTT. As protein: CASSWDNTEAFF.

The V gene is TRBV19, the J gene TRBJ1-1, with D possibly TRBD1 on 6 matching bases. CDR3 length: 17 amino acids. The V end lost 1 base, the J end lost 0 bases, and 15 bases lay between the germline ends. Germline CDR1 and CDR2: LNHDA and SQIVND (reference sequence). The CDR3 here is CASSIAGAVGMNTEAFF. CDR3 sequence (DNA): TGTGCCAGTAGTATAGCGGGGGCAGTCGGGATGAACACTGAAGCTTTCTTT.

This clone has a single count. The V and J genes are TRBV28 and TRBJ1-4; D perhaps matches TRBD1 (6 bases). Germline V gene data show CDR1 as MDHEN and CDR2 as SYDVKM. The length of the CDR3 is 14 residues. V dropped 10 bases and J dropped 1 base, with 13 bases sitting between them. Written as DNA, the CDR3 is TGTGCCATCCCTTCAGGGGAAACTAATGAAAAACTGTTTTTT. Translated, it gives CAIPSGETNEKLFF. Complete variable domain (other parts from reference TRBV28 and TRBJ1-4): DVKVTQSSRYLVKRTGEKVFLECVQDMDHENMFWYRQDPGLGLRLIYFSYDVKMKEKGDIPEGYSVSREKKERFSLILESASTNQTSMYLCAIPSGETNEKLFFGSGTQLSVL.

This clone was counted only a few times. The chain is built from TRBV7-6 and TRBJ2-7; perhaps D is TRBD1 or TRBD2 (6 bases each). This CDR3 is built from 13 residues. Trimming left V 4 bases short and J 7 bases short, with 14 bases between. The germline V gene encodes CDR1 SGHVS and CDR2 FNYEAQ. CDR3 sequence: CASSSNRDLEQYF. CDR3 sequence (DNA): TGTGCCAGCAGCTCCAACAGGGACTTGGAGCAGTACTTC.

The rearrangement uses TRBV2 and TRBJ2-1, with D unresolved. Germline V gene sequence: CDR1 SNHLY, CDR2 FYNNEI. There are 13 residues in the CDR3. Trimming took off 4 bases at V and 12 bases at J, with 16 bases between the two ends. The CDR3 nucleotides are TGTGCCAGCAGTGCTCGACTGAGCGAGGTGCAGTTCTTC. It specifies CASSARLSEVQFF.